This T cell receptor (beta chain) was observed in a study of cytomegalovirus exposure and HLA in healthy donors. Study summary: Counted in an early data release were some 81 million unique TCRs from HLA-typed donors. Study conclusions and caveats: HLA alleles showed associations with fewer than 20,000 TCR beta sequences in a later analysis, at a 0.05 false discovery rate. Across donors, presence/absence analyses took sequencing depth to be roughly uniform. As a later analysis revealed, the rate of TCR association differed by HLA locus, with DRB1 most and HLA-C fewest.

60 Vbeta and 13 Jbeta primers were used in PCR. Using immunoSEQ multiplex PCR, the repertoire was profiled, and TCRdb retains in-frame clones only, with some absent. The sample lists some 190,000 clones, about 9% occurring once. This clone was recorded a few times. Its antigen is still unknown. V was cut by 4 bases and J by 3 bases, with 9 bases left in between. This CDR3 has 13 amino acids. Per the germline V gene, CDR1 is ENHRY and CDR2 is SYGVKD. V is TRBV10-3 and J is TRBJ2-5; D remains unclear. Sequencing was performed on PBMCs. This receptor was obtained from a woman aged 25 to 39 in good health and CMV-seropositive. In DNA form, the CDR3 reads TGTGCCATCAGTGTCGGTCAGGAAGAGACCCAGTACTTC. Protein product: CAISVGQEETQYF.